This TCR beta chain derives from a study of cytomegalovirus exposure and HLA in healthy donors (dated by TCRdb to about 2017). Looking at the study overall: An earlier analysis of approximately 550 of the donors reported 250 to 300 Gb of sequence data and around 110 million unique TCR beta sequences from 150 million to 200 million T cells. An early release that covered more than 550 HLA-typed donors contained approximately 300 gigabases of sequencing data and about 93 million unique TCR sequences. Of the 398 genotyped donors, over 65% fell in the genetic ancestry cluster associated with self-reported Caucasian donors. The aim of the study was to test whether cataloging public T cell receptors could identify signatures of past pathogen exposure. Using immunosequencing, the study profiled T cell repertoires from around 680 subjects and related those repertoires to cytomegalovirus serostatus. In addition to the first cohort of 500 to 850 subjects, a separate validation cohort of around 110 different subjects was used. To predict cytomegalovirus infection status, the study brought together high-throughput TCR immunosequencing, statistical association of individual TCRs with disease status, and machine learning. A later analysis re-examined previously published TCR beta repertoires from 500 to 700 donors and added high-resolution HLA genotyping to investigate patterns of TCR occurrence. Rather than using new phenotypic data, the later analysis identified candidate immune exposures from TCR beta sequences and from how often those sequences occurred across donors. To decide whether each TCR beta V gene segment behaved as functional or pseudogenic, an earlier analysis of some 540 of the donors relied on high-throughput TCR beta sequencing. Donor age, sex, ethnicity and CMV serostatus were compiled alongside the repertoire data. In a later genetic analysis, genome-wide SNP genotypes for about 60% of the 666 donors were used, and that subset was treated as a discovery cohort. Every discovery cohort repertoire had been produced on one sequencing platform. HLA typing included class I and class II loci at four-digit resolution. Typing coverage varied by locus: about 620-640 donors for A, B, C, DRB1 and DQB1; about 520 for DQA1; some 610 for DPA1; around 490 for DPB1. Four or five DR-DQ haplotypes were treated as single units for association and clustering because of strong linkage in the cohort. Across approximately 400 genotyped donors of the cohort, an average of 235,054 unique TCR beta nucleotide sequences per donor were sequenced, and around 19% of those sequences were non-productive.

The cohort comprised 710 or so healthy bone marrow donors. All cohort members were sampled while nominally healthy, although unrecorded immune exposures were likely present. The donor was CMV seronegative and was included in the group of 352 seronegative cohort members. Each donor provided a peripheral blood sample, and peripheral blood mononuclear cells were used for TCR beta sequencing. The Qiagen DNeasy Blood Extraction Kit was used to extract genomic DNA from the blood cell samples. Of note for this clone: This clone's antigen is unknown. No per-base quality is available; no much larger clone lies one base away.

Counted from cysteine to phenylalanine, this CDR3 has 12 amino acids. This entry keeps only the CDR3 DNA: 36 bases, framed from base 1. Cut back by 9 bases and 3 bases, the V and J ends lie 11 bases apart. Based on the germline V gene, the CDR1 and CDR2 sequences are ENHRY and SYGVKD. The protocol used for the library was the immunoSEQ multiplex PCR assay. The multiplex PCR relied on a mix of 60 forward primers for TCR Vbeta segments and 13 reverse primers for TCR Jbeta segments. A multiplex PCR assay on genomic DNA amplified the CDR3 region of rearranged TCR beta genes. Amplified TCR beta libraries were sequenced as 87-base-pair reads on the Illumina HiSeq System. Regarding the original processing steps: In a later analysis, tens of millions of unique TCR beta chains were counted across the roughly 700 repertoires, and approximately 11 million of these chains were shared by at least two donors. Raw reads were error-corrected and collapsed into unique sequences by a nearest-neighbor algorithm in which closely related sequences were merged to remove PCR and sequencing errors. CDR3 sequences were aligned to IMGT reference sequences to assign V, D and J gene segments. For a sequence to be retained, a match of at least six nucleotides was required to both a V gene segment and a J gene segment. A rearrangement was called productive if the CDR3 had no stop codons and remained in frame with V and J, and every other rearrangement was called non-productive. Following IMGT convention, CDR3 was defined as the stretch from the second conserved V-encoded cysteine up to the conserved J-encoded phenylalanine. Sequences without an unambiguous match to a single V gene segment were excluded from the earlier analysis of approximately 560 of the donors. In an earlier analysis of about 590 of the donors, a V segment was called functional when productive rearrangements were above 56.7%, and segregating when the standard deviation between donors exceeded 5%. A statistical classification framework was built for diagnosing cytomegalovirus status from the catalog of TCR beta chain sequences. In a later analysis, TCR nucleotide sequences were compared against IMGT/GENE-DB human TR gene sequences so that V and J genes could be assigned. The TCRdist pipeline was used in a later analysis to assign CDR3 sequences and most-parsimonious VDJ recombination scenarios. In a later analysis, every TCR beta chain was defined by the combination of its CDR3 amino acid sequence and its V-gene family, and reads without a unique V-gene family were dropped. As a way to deal with suspected cross-contamination and a sequencing artifact, a later analysis dropped hundreds of nucleotide sequences that were highly shared and had low generation probability. A later analysis calculated a clonal expansion index for each public chain from normalized within-repertoire ranks of inferred template counts. A later analysis computed generation probabilities with a VDJ recombination model fitted to out-of-frame rearrangements, and checked the results against IGoR. In a later analysis, hypergeometric tests were used to score TCR-TCR, TCR-HLA and TCR-CMV co-occurrence, with a repertoire-size bias correction applied to TCR pairs. False discovery rates were estimated in a later analysis by permuting HLA or CMV assignments 20 times. In a later analysis, co-occurring TCRs were grouped using DBSCAN, and TCRdist sequence similarity was added for clustering within HLA-allele-positive subsets. Repertoires with fewer than 30,000 or more than 120,000 public chains were left out of co-occurrence clustering, as were about 5 repertoires with anomalous nucleotide sharing. TCRdb obtained this table from immuneACCESS and retained in-frame rearrangements with V and J assigned. These tables miss some clones; where compared with another copy, unresolved V genes account for less than half of the shortfall, and the remainder is unexplained. D and trimming come from the DNA, and the V and J calls and clone size come from that table. Here the sample has 130,000 to 150,000 clones; about 79% occur a single time. 2.5% to 3.5% of the sample rests with the top ten.

Summary of the overall study and its limitations: The 87-base-pair reads could not distinguish some IMGT-functional V segments, including TRBV6-2 and TRBV6-3, so those segments were excluded. In the study, 150 to 200 TCR beta chains were listed as associated with cytomegalovirus. The classifier was reported to diagnose cytomegalovirus status with high specificity and sensitivity in both the original cohort and the validation cohort. A further reported finding was that TCR beta sequences accurately predicted the HLA-A and HLA-B alleles for most subjects in the first cohort. According to a later analysis, TCR association rates differed among HLA loci, with DRB1 alleles showing the most associated TCRs and HLA-C alleles showing the fewest. Specific HLA alleles were associated with roughly 17,000 TCR beta sequences at a false discovery rate of 0.05 in a later analysis. The presence/absence analyses assumed that sequencing depth was roughly uniform across donors, and that assumption may not be true. According to a later analysis, parvovirus B19, influenza, CMV and Epstein-Barr virus appeared linked to several top co-occurrence clusters. Because counts were too low, 15 to 20 rarely observed V segments, including chromosome 9 orphons, were excluded from the earlier analysis of 587 of the donors. Strong co-occurrence of HLA alleles, especially DR and DQ, made assigning TCR associations to individual alleles difficult. A few of the identified cytomegalovirus-associated TCR beta chains were confirmed in vitro to be specific for cytomegalovirus antigens. A later genetic analysis associated a missense DCLRE1C variant with V-gene and J-gene trimming of TCR beta chains, and an independent cohort replicated the association. A group of highly shared sequence variants was considered likely to be a technical artifact of the sequencing pipeline. According to a later analysis, most CMV-associated TCR beta chains appeared to be HLA-restricted, and the HLA associations seemed to be driven largely by CMV exposure. An earlier analysis of some 560 of the donors showed that most TCR beta V segments appeared in productive rearrangements either about 87% or about 30% of the time, which broadly matched IMGT annotations. The cohort was sequenced for TCR beta chains only, and without alpha or paired-chain data the features that could be detected were limited. Compared with equally common non-associated chains, HLA-associated TCR beta chains in a later analysis were more clonally expanded and had lower generation probabilities. The authors suggested that the approach could potentially be generalized to other disease states and immunological phenotypes. According to a later genetic analysis, donors in an Asian-associated ancestry cluster had fewer N-insertions in productive TCRs than the roughly 660-donor mean. Most TCR sequences were seen in very few donors, while some public TCRs were found in many individuals. HLA typing was unavailable for some donors at each locus, so association tests used only the typed subset. Correlated functional status among segregating V segments might reflect linkage disequilibrium, but an unknown experimental factor could not be ruled out. For the cohort, immune exposure information was limited to CMV serostatus.

Material: PBMCs. This receptor was identified in a male donor in good health and CMV-seronegative. The rearrangement joined TRBV10-3 to TRBJ1-1; the D gene cannot be resolved reliably. The nucleotides read TGTGCCATTAAGCGCGATGACACTGAAGCTTTCTTT. Its protein product is CAIKRDDTEAFF.